What follows are 27 T cell receptor beta chains derived from one specimen sequenced in a study of identical twins. From the 5' RACE reads, TCRdb called clonotypes with MiXCR, one entry per CDR3 protein. The sample holds 350,000 to 600,000 distinct CDR3 sequences, 12% to 15% seen once. These same data were also listed under a study on yellow fever vaccine responses in identical twins.

The sequenced material came from CD4+ T cells sorted from blood. All receptors come from a woman aged 18-35 years in good health.

This chain connects TRBV2 to TRBJ2-7; 7 bases fit TRBD1. Per the germline V gene, CDR1 is SNHLY and CDR2 is FYNNEI. V dropped 7 bases and J dropped 2; count of bases not matched to a gene: 5. This CDR3 comprises 13 residues. CDR3 nucleotides: TGTGCCAGCAATAGACAGGGCACCTACGAGCAGTACTTC. Translating it yields CASNRQGTYEQYF. Full variable domain (remainder filled in from reference TRBV2 and TRBJ2-7): EPEVTQTPSHQVTQMGQEVILRCVPISNHLYFYWYRQILGQKVEFLVSFYNNEISEKSEIFDDQFSVERPDGSNFTLKIRSTKLEDSAMYFCASNRQGTYEQYFGPGTRLTVT.

V and J are TRBV20-1 and TRBJ2-2; 12 nucleotides agree with TRBD2. CDR3 length: 18 residues. V trimming: 0 bases; J trimming: 3 bases; junction bases outside the gene matches: 8. From germline, CDR1 is DFQATT and CDR2 SNEGSKA (reference sequence). The CDR3 loop reads CSARDPGLAGRDTGELFF. DNA for the CDR3: TGCAGTGCTAGAGACCCCGGACTAGCGGGACGTGACACCGGGGAGCTGTTTTTT.

This clonotype was recorded a few times. The chain recombines TRBV28 with TRBJ1-5; weak D call: TRBD1 (5 bases). The CDR3 totals 13 residues. Trimming shortened V by 8 bases and J by 5 bases, and 13 bases separated the two germline ends. Germline CDR1 MDHEN, CDR2 SYDVKM. Here the CDR3 DNA reads TGTGCCAGCGAGGGGTCGGGCTATCAGCCCCAGCATTTT. Its translation is CASEGSGYQPQHF.

Many counts were recorded for this clonotype. The chain uses TRBV5-1 and TRBJ1-5; tentatively, D is TRBD1 (5 bases). From germline, CDR1 is SGHRS and CDR2 YFSETQ. The CDR3 length is 14 residues. The V end lost 3 bases, the J end lost 2 bases, and 9 bases lay between the germline ends. CDR3 loop: CASSSQGGNQPQHF. In nucleotides, the CDR3 is TGCGCCAGCAGCTCCCAGGGAGGCAATCAGCCCCAGCATTTT.

There are a few counts of this clonotype. CDR3 nucleotides: TGTGCCAGCAGTTTGGAAAAACCTTACCAAGAGACCCAGTACTTC. It yields the protein CASSLEKPYQETQYF. The V gene is TRBV12-3 or TRBV12-4, the J gene TRBJ2-5; D not resolved. The CDR3 totals 15 residues. V gave up 3 bases and J gave up 0 bases, with 11 bases separating them.

This clonotype occurred many times. This chain connects TRBV7-8 to TRBJ2-3; D is uncertain. The length of the CDR3 is 12 residues. Trimming took off 6 bases at V and 0 bases at J, with 4 bases between the two ends. CDR1 and CDR2 from the germline V gene are SGHVS and FQNEAQ. The CDR3 here is CASRLSTDTQYF. The CDR3 DNA follows: TGTGCCAGCAGGCTCAGCACAGATACGCAGTATTTT.

This chain links TRBV19 with TRBJ2-1; TRBD1 matches at 11 bases. CDR1 is LNHDA and CDR2 is SQIVND in the germline V gene (reference sequence). The J segment lost 2 bases and the V segment lost 0 bases, leaving 3 bases of the junction unmatched. The CDR3 extends over 17 amino acids. In nucleotides, the CDR3 is TGTGCCAGTAGTATAGATCGGACAGGGGGCGCCTACAATGAGCAGTTCTTC. This gives the protein CASSIDRTGGAYNEQFF.

The chain carries TRBV7-2 and TRBJ2-5; tentatively, D is TRBD1 (5 bases). Germline CDR1 SGHTA, CDR2 FQGNSA. V was clipped by 4 bases and J by 4 bases, with 19 bases between them. The length of the CDR3 is 16 residues. Here the CDR3 DNA reads TGTGCCAGCAGCTCGATCTGGGATGGGGCAGCAGAGACCCAGTACTTC. This sequence encodes CASSSIWDGAAETQYF. Supplemented by reference TRBV7-2 and TRBJ2-5, the full variable domain reads GAGVSQSPSNKVTEKGKDVELRCDPISGHTALYWYRQSLGQGLEFLIYFQGNSAPDKSGLPSDRFSAERTGGSVSTLTIQRTQQEDSAVYLCASSSIWDGAAETQYFGPGTRLLVL.

This clonotype has only a few counts. The chain employs TRBV20-1 and TRBJ2-7, with 11 nucleotides matching TRBD1. V lost 3 bases to trimming and J lost 6 bases; unmatched junction nucleotides: 13. Germline V CDR1 and CDR2: DFQATT, SNEGSKA (reference sequence). This CDR3 comprises 16 residues. The CDR3 loop is CSARPPGQGALGEQYF. As DNA, the CDR3 is TGCAGTGCTAGGCCCCCCGGACAGGGGGCTCTCGGCGAGCAGTACTTC.

The table lists this clonotype with many counts. The rearrangement uses TRBV6-2 or TRBV6-3 and TRBJ2-3; D might be TRBD2 (6 bases). Trimming cost V 0 bases and J 1 base, with 14 bases left between them. CDR3 length: 17 amino acids. The germline V gene encodes CDR1 MNHEY and CDR2 SVGEGT. The DNA of the CDR3 is TGTGCCAGCAGTTACTCGATGTGGACGGGGGGCACAGATACGCAGTATTTT. This codes for CASSYSMWTGGTDTQYF.

The chain couples TRBV6-5 to TRBJ2-7; a possible D gene is TRBD1 (6 bases). Trimming pared 4 bases from V and 0 bases from J, leaving 10 bases between. The CDR3 totals 14 residues. CDR1 is MNHEY and CDR2 is SVGAGI in the germline V gene. The CDR3 DNA is TGTGCCAGCAGTTGGACAGATGCCTCCTACGAGCAGTACTTC. This translates into CASSWTDASYEQYF.

The chain employs TRBV3-1 and TRBJ1-2; a possible D gene is TRBD1 (6 bases). Germline lookup yields CDR1 LGHDT and CDR2 YNNKEL (reference sequence). Deletions cut 4 bases from V and 6 bases from J, with 18 bases between. The length of the CDR3 is 15 residues. CDR3 in DNA: TGTGCCAGCAGCCTACTCCACGGGACACGTGATGGCTACACCTTC. As protein: CASSLLHGTRDGYTF.

A few counts support this clonotype. The rearrangement links TRBV28 to TRBJ1-1; 8 nucleotides line up with TRBD1. From germline, CDR1 is MDHEN and CDR2 SYDVKM. The V and J ends lost 8 bases and 6 bases, in that order; junction bases with no gene match: 8. This CDR3 has 13 residues. The CDR3 protein is CASRTGFQPEAFF. The CDR3 DNA follows: TGTGCCAGCCGGACAGGGTTTCAACCTGAAGCTTTCTTT.

Only one count was recorded for this clonotype. This chain uses TRBV3-1 with TRBJ2-7; 7 nucleotides agree with TRBD2. Trimming at V came to 0 bases and at J to 6 bases, leaving 11 bases not matched to a gene. The CDR3 length is 16 residues. Germline V CDR1 and CDR2: LGHDT, YNNKEL (reference sequence). The chain's CDR3 is CASSQDLRGGAGEQYF. The CDR3 region has the DNA TGTGCCAGCAGCCAAGATCTGCGCGGGGGAGCAGGCGAGCAGTACTTC.

This clonotype was recorded a few times. This chain uses TRBV10-3 with TRBJ1-1, with D possibly TRBD1 on 5 matching bases. CDR1 and CDR2 (germline): ENHRY, SYGVKD. This CDR3 has 12 residues. V lost 6 bases and J 4 bases, leaving 9 bases between the germline ends. The CDR3 DNA reads TGTGCCATCAGACAGGACGGCACTGAAGCTTTCTTT. Translated: CAIRQDGTEAFF.

This clonotype was counted a few times. V gene TRBV15 combines with J gene TRBJ2-7, with TRBD2 as a possible D gene (6 bases). Germline assignment: CDR1 LNHNV and CDR2 YYDKDF (reference sequence). The CDR3 is made up of 15 amino acids. The germline V and J ends were trimmed by 0 bases and 6 bases, with 15 bases remaining between them. CDR3 residues: CATSRDSLSGGEQYF. CDR3 bases: TGTGCCACCAGCAGAGATTCTTTATCCGGGGGCGAGCAGTACTTC.

The V gene is TRBV5-4, the J gene TRBJ1-3, with D possibly TRBD1 on 5 matching bases. CDR1 is SGHNT and CDR2 is YYREEE in the germline V gene (reference sequence). The length of the CDR3 is 15 residues. Trimming shortened V by 4 bases and J by 1 base, and 12 bases separated the two germline ends. The CDR3 DNA is TGTGCCAGCAGCGTGGGACGGACTTCTGGAAACACCATATATTTT. Encoded protein: CASSVGRTSGNTIYF.

This clonotype has a handful of counts. The V gene is TRBV5-1, the J gene TRBJ2-1, with a possible D match to TRBD1 (6 bases). The CDR3 spans 14 residues. Germline V CDR1 and CDR2: SGHRS, YFSETQ. The V end lost 4 bases, the J end lost 6 bases, and 14 bases lay between the germline ends. CDR3 region: CASSLNKGVNEQFF. In nucleotides, the CDR3 is TGCGCCAGCAGCCTAAACAAGGGGGTCAATGAGCAGTTCTTC.

A few counts support this clonotype. The chain has TRBV6-2 or TRBV6-3 and TRBJ1-1, with 10 positions matching TRBD1. The V gene's germline CDR1 is MNHEY and CDR2 SVGEGT. V lost 5 bases, J lost 3 bases, and 6 bases stayed unmatched. This CDR3 is 15 amino acids long. The CDR3 bases are TGTGCCAGCAGTAATCACGGGACAGGGGACACTGAAGCTTTCTTT. It is translated as CASSNHGTGDTEAFF.

This clonotype was seen many times. CDR3 amino acids: CASGEGQIYGYTF. CDR3 DNA sequence: TGTGCCAGCGGAGAAGGACAGATCTATGGCTACACCTTC. The chain has TRBV7-2 and TRBJ1-2, with D possibly matching TRBD1 (6 bases). The V end was cut by 8 bases, the J end by 4 bases, with 14 bases between. CDR1 is SGHTA and CDR2 is FQGNSA in the germline V gene. The CDR3 length is 13 residues.

The sample holds a few counts of this clonotype. This chain uses TRBV4-2 with TRBJ2-1, with D possibly being TRBD2 (6 bases). The CDR3 totals 14 residues. Trimming shortened V by 6 bases and J by 2 bases, and 11 bases separated the two germline ends. CDR1 and CDR2 from the germline V gene are LGHNA and YNFKEQ. The CDR3 DNA reads TGTGCCAGCAGACGGGAGAGGGCCTACAATGAGCAGTTCTTC. This translates into CASRRERAYNEQFF.

The sample holds many counts of this clonotype. The chain couples TRBV3-1 to TRBJ1-6; D perhaps matches TRBD1 (5 bases). Trimming shortened V by 1 base and J by 7 bases, and 8 bases separated the two germline ends. Germline values: CDR1 LGHDT, CDR2 YNNKEL (reference sequence). This CDR3 is 14 amino acids long. CDR3 sequence reads: CASSQVGENSPLHF. Written as DNA, the CDR3 is TGTGCCAGCAGCCAAGTGGGGGAAAATTCACCCCTCCACTTT.

The V call is TRBV20-1, the J call TRBJ1-4, with 10 nucleotides matching TRBD1. The CDR3 runs 15 residues. With 0 bases clipped from V and 6 bases from J, the junction kept 4 bases outside the gene matches. Germline V gene lookup returns CDR1 DFQATT and CDR2 SNEGSKA (reference sequence). The CDR3, as DNA: TGCAGTGCTAGAGACCGCGGGACAGGGGATGAAAAACTGTTTTTT. It yields the protein CSARDRGTGDEKLFF.

The J gene is TRBJ2-7, the V gene TRBV10-3, with 8 positions matching TRBD1. The CDR3 consists of 16 residues. Germline assignment: CDR1 ENHRY and CDR2 SYGVKD. V lost 3 bases, J lost 2 bases, and 9 bases stayed unmatched. CDR3 nucleotides: TGTGCCATCAGTGACCCCGGTGGACAGGGTACCTACGAGCAGTACTTC. Amino acids: CAISDPGGQGTYEQYF.

This clonotype was detected only a few times. The chain recombines TRBV5-5 with TRBJ2-5; no clear D. Germline V lookup: CDR1 SGHKS, CDR2 YYEKEE (reference sequence). Trimming cost V 7 bases and J 4 bases, with 14 bases left between them. CDR3 length equals 13 residues. The CDR3 reads CASGPGLVETQYF. The CDR3 DNA is TGTGCCAGCGGCCCTGGGCTCGTAGAGACCCAGTACTTC.

This sequence joins TRBV19 and TRBJ2-2; D gene uncertain. The germline V gene encodes CDR1 LNHDA and CDR2 SQIVND (reference sequence). This CDR3 spans 14 amino acids. Trimming left V 7 bases short and J 0 bases short, with 9 bases between. The CDR3 DNA follows: TGTGCCAGTAACTCTCTAGCGAACACCGGGGAGCTGTTTTTT. Its protein is CASNSLANTGELFF.

This clonotype was seen a handful of times. The chain combines TRBV27 with TRBJ2-7; 10 nucleotides line up with TRBD2. The junction had 12 bases not matched to a gene; V was cut back by 6 bases and J by 1 base. This CDR3 is built from 17 residues. Germline V gives CDR1 MNHEY, CDR2 SMNVEV (reference sequence). The CDR3 loop reads CASSRKLQTSGSYEQYF. The CDR3 DNA reads TGTGCCAGCAGCCGAAAACTACAGACTAGCGGGTCCTACGAGCAGTACTTC.